This T cell receptor beta chain is from a study of blood T cell repertoires in COVID-19. For the study at large: There were acute and convalescent COVID-19 samples, and they came from the United States, Italy and Spain.

CDR3 length equals 15 residues. CDR1 and CDR2 from the germline V gene are SGHTA and FQGNSA. After removal of 4 bases from V and 7 bases from J, the junction contained 8 bases not matched to a gene. TCRdb's table, derived via immunoSEQ multiplex PCR, lists solely in-frame clones and lacks some. The table records 190,000 or so clones, about 81% of them present only once. During active infection, Seattle patients enrolled and were then monitored through disease. Material: peripheral blood. The clonotype originates from a woman of 80 years or more with COVID-19, enrolled during active disease. V is TRBV7-2 and J is TRBJ2-1; 9 bases match TRBD2. The CDR3 DNA reads TGTGCCAGCAGCTCCAACTGGGCGGGGGGGAATGAGCAGTTCTTC. Translation gives CASSSNWAGGNEQFF.